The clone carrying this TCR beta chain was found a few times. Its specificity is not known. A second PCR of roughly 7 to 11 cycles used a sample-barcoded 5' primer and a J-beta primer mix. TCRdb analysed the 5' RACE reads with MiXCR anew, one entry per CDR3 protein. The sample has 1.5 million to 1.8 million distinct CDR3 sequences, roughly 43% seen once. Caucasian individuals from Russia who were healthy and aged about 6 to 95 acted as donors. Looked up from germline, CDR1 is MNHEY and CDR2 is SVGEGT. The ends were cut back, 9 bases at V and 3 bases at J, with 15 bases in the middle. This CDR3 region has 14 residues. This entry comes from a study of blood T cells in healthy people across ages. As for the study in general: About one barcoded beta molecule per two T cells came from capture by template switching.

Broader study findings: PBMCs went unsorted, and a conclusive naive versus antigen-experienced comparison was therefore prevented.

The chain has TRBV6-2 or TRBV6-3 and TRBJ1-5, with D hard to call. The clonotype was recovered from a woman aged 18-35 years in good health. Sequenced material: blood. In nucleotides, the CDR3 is TGTGCCAGTAGAGGGAGGGAGGTCAATCAGCCCCAGCATTTT. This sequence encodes CASRGREVNQPQHF.